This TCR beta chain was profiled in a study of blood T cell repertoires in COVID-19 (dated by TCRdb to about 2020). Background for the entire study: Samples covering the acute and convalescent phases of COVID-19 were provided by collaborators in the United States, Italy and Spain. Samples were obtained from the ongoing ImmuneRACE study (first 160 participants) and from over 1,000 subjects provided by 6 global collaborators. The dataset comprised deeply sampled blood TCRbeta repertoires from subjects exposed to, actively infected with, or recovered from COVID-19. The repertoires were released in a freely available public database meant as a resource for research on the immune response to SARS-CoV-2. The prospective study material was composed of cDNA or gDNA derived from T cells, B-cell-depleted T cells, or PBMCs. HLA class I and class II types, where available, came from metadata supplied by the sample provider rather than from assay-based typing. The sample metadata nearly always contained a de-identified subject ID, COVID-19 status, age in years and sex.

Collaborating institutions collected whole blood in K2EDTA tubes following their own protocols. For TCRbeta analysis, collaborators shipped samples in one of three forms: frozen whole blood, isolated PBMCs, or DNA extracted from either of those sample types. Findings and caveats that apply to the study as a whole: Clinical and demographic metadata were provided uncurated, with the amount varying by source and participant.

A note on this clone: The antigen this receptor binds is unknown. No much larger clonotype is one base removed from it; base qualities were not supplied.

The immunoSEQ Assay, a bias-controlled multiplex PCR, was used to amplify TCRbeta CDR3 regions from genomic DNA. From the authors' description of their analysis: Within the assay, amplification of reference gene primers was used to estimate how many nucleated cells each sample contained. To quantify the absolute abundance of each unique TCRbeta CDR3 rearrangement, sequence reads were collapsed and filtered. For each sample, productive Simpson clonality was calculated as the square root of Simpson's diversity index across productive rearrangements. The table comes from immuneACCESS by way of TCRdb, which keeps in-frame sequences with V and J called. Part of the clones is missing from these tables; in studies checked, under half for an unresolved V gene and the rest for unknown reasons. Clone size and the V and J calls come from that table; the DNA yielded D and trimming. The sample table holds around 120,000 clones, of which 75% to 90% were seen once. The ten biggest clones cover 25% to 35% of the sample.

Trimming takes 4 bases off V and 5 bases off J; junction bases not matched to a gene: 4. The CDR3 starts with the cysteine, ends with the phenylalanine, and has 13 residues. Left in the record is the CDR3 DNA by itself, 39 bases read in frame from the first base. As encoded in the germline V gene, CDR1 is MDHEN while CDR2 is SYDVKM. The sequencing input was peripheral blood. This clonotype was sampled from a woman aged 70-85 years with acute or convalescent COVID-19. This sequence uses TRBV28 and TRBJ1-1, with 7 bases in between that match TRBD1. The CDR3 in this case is CASSYRGPTEAFF. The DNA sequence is TGTGCCAGCAGTTACAGGGGTCCTACTGAAGCTTTCTTT.